This TCR beta chain is from a study of T cell repertoires in cytomegalovirus infection. Study information: Through public TCR beta signatures, both CMV infection and matching HLA type were indicated.

Study-wide findings and caveats: The ex vivo response was dominated by HLA-C-restricted CMV-specific TCR beta clonotypes.

A few counts support this clonotype. No antigen is known for it. TCRdb called the reads again in MiXCR, with one record for every CDR3 protein. The data hold some 680,000 distinct CDR3 sequences, with 35% observed a single time. The length of the CDR3 is 12 residues. Deletions cut 7 bases from V and 0 bases from J, with 9 bases between. The germline V gene has CDR1 DFQATT and CDR2 SNEGSKA (reference sequence). Material: PBMCs. The TCR sequence derives from a human donor in good health (CMV status not recorded). Some clones in this sample may be carry-over from other donors' samples. The chain recombines TRBV20-1 with TRBJ2-5; D not certain. The CDR3 DNA sequence: TGCAGTGGGCCCAGAAACCAAGAGACCCAGTACTTC. Translating it yields CSGPRNQETQYF.